The following is a T cell receptor beta chain sequence with its context. This CDR3 has 17 amino acids. Per the germline V gene, CDR1 is SGHDT and CDR2 is YYEEEE. J gave up 4 bases and V 1 base, and 8 bases lay outside the gene matches. The source of the sample is a study of blood T cell repertoires in COVID-19. Across the whole study: COVID-19 samples collected from the United States, Italy and Spain covered acute and convalescent phases. PBMCs, B-cell-depleted T cells, or T cells provided the cDNA or gDNA that made up the material.

The authors' processing: Estimation of nucleated cell counts relied on the amplification of reference gene primers. Generated by immunoSEQ multiplex PCR, the TCRdb table keeps only in-frame clones and is missing some. That table supplies the V and J calls and clone size; D and trimming were determined from the DNA. Here the sample spans about 280,000 clones, approximately 83% being singletons. The clonotype comes from a woman in her 30s who had recovered from COVID-19. The chain has TRBV5-6 and TRBJ2-1; TRBD1 matches 10 bases. Specimen: peripheral blood. The CDR3 is CASSLLRDRGSYNEQFF. CDR3 DNA: TGTGCCAGCAGCTTGCTCAGGGACAGGGGTTCGTACAATGAGCAGTTCTTC.